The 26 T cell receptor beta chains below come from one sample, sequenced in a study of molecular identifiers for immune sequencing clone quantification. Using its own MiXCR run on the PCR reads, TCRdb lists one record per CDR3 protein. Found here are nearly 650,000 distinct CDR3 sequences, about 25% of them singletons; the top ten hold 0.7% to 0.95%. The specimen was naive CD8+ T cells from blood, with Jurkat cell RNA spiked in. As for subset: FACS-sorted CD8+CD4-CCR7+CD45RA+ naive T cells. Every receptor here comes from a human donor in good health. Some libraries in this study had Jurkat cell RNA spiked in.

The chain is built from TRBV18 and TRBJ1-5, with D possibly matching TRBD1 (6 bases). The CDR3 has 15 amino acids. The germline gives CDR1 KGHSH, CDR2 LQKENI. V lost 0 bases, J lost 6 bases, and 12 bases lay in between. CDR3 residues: CASSPPTGSIQPQHF. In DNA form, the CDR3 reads TGTGCCAGCTCACCACCTACAGGGTCGATTCAGCCCCAGCATTTT. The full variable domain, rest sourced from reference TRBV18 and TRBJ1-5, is NAGVMQNPRHLVRRRGQEARLRCSPMKGHSHVYWYRQLPEEGLKFMVYLQKENIIDESGMPKERFSAEFPKEGPSILRIQQVVRGDSAAYFCASSPPTGSIQPQHFGDGTRLSIL.

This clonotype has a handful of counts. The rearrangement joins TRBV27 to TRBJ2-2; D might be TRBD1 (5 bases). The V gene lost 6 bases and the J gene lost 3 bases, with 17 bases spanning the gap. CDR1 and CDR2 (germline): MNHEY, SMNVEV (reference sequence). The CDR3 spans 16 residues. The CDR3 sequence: CASRGSKDSYTGELFF. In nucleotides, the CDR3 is TGTGCCAGCAGGGGATCCAAAGACAGTTACACCGGGGAGCTGTTTTTT.

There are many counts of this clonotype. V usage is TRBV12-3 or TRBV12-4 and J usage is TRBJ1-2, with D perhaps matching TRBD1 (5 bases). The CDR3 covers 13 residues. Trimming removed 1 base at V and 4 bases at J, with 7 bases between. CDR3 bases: TGTGCCAGCAGTTTAGTGACAGCCTATGGCTACACCTTC. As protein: CASSLVTAYGYTF.

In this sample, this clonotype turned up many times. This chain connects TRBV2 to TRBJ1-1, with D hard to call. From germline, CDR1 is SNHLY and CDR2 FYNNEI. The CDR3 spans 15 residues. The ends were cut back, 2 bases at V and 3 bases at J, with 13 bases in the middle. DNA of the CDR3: TGTGCCAGCAGTGAACACCCTGTTGAAGACACTGAAGCTTTCTTT. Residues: CASSEHPVEDTEAFF.

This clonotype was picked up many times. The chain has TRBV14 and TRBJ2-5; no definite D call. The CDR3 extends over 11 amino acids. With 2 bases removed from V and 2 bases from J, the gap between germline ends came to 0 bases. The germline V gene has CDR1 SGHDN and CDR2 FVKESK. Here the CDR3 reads CASSQQETQYF. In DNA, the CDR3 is TGTGCCAGCAGCCAACAAGAGACCCAGTACTTC.

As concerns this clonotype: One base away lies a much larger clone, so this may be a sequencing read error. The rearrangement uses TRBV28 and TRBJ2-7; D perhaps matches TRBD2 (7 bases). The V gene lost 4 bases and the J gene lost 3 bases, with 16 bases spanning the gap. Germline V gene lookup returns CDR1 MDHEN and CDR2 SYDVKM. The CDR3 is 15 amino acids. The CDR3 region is CASSSLGGGFYEQYF. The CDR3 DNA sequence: TGTGCCAGCAGTTCACTCGGCGGGGGCTTCTACGAGCAGTACTTC.

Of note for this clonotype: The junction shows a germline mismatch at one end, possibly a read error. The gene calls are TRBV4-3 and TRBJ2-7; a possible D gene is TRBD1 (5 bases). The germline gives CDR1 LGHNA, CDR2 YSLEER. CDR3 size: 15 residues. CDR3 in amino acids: CASSQDPGFSYEQHF. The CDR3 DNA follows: TGCGCCAGCAGCCAAGATCCAGGGTTCTCCTACGAGCAGCACTTC.

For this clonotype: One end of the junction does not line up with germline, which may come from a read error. The CDR3 protein is CASIPLRHLSNERFF. The CDR3 DNA reads TGTGCCAGCATCCCCCTCCGGCATCTTAGTAATGAGCGGTTCTTC. The J gene is TRBJ2-1, the V gene TRBV7-9; D call uncertain. Germline CDR1 reads SEHNR; CDR2 reads FQNEAQ (reference sequence). The CDR3 consists of 15 residues. Full variable domain (rest looked up from reference TRBV7-9 and TRBJ2-1): DTGVSQNPRHKITKRGQNVTFRCDPISEHNRLYWYRQTLGQGPEFLTYFQNEAQLEKSRLLSDRFSAERPKGSFSTLEIQRTEQGDSAMYLCASIPLRHLSNERFFGPGTRLTVL.

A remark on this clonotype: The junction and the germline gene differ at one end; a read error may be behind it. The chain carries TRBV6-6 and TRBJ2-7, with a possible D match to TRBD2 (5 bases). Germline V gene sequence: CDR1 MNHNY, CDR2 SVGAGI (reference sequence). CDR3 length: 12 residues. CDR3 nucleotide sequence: TGTGCCAGCAGTTATGTAACCTGCGGGCAGTGCTTC. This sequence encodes CASSYVTCGQCF.

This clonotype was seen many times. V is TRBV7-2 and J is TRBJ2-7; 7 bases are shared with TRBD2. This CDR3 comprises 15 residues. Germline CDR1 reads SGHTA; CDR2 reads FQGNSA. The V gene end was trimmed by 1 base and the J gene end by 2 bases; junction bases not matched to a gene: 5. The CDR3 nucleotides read TGTGCCAGCAGCTTAGGGGCGGGAGAGGCCTACGAGCAGTACTTC. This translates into CASSLGAGEAYEQYF.

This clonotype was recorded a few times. The DNA of the CDR3 is TGTGCCAGAAGCGTGTGCCGGACTAGCGGGGGCCCAAGCTCCTACGAGCAGTACTTC. Translation gives CARSVCRTSGGPSSYEQYF. The chain has TRBV5-3 and TRBJ2-7; 13 nucleotides line up with TRBD2. TRBV5-3 counts as an open reading frame of uncertain function. This CDR3 comprises 19 residues. The ends lost 4 bases at V and 0 bases at J; junction bases unmatched: 13.

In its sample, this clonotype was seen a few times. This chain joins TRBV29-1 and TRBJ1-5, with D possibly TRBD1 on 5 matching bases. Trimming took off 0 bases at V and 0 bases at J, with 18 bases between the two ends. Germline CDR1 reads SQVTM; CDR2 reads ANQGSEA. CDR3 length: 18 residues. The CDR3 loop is CSVEDLREALSSNQPQHF. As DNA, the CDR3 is TGCAGCGTTGAAGATCTCAGGGAGGCCCTTTCTAGCAATCAGCCCCAGCATTTT.

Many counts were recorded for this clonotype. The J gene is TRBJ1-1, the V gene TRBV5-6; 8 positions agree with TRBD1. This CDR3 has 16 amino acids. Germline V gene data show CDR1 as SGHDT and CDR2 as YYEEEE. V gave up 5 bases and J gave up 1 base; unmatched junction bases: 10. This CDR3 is CASSQDREMENTEAFF. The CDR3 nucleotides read TGTGCCAGCAGTCAGGACAGGGAAATGGAGAACACTGAAGCTTTCTTT.

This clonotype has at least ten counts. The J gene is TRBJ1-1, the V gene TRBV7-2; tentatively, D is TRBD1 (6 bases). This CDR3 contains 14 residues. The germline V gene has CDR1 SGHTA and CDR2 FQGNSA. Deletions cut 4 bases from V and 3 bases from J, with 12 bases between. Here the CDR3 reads CASSSGASYTEAFF. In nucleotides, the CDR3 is TGTGCCAGCAGCTCGGGGGCAAGTTACACTGAAGCTTTCTTT.

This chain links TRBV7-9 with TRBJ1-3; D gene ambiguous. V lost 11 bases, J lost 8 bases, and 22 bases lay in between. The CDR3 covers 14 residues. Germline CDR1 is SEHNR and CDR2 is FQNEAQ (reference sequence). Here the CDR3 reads CAVATDLRRYTIYF. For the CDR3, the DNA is TGTGCCGTCGCTACCGACCTTAGACGATACACCATATATTTT.

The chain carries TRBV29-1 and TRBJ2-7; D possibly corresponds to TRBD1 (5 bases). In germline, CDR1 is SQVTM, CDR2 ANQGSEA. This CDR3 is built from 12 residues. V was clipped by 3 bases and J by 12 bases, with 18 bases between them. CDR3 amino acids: CSVEAQASAPYF. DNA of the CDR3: TGCAGCGTTGAGGCACAGGCGTCCGCGCCGTACTTC.

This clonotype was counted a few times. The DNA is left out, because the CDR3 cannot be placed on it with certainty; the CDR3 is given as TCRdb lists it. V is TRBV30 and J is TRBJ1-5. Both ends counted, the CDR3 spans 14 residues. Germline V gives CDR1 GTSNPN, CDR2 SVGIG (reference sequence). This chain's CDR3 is CAWSVGTGNQPQQF.

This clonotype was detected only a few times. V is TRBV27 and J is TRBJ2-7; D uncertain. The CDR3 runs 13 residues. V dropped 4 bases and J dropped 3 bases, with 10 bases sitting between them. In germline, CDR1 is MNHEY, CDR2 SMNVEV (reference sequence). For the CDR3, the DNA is TGTGCCAGCAGTTATGCAGAAAACTACGAGCAGTACTTC. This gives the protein CASSYAENYEQYF.

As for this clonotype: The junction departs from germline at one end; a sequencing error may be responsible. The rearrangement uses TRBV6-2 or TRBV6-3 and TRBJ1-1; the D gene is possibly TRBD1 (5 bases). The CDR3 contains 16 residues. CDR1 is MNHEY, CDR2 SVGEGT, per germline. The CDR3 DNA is TGTGCCAGCAGTTACAACCCGGGGACCTTGAACACTGGAGCTTTCTTT. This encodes CASSYNPGTLNTGAFF.

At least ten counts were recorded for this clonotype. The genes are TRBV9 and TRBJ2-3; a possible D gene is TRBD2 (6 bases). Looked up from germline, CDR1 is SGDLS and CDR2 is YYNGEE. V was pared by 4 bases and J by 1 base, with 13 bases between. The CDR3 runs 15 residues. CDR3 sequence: CASSSWEVGTDTQYF. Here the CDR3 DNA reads TGTGCCAGCAGCTCTTGGGAGGTCGGCACAGATACGCAGTATTTT.

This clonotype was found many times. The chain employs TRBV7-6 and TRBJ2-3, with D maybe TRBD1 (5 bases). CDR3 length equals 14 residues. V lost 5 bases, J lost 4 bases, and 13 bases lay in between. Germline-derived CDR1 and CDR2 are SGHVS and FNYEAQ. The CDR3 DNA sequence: TGTGCCAGCAGCCAGGGCCCAGGGCCAGATACGCAGTATTTT. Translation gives CASSQGPGPDTQYF. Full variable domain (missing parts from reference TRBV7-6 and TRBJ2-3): GAGVSQSPRYKVTKRGQDVALRCDPISGHVSLYWYRQALGQGPEFLTYFNYEAQQDKSGLPNDRFSAERPEGSISTLTIQRTEQRDSAMYRCASSQGPGPDTQYFGPGTRLTVL.

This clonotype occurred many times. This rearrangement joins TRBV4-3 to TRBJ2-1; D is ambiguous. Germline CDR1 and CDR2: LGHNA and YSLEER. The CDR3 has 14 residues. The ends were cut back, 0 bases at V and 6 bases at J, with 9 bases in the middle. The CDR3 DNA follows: TGCGCCAGCAGCCAAGATAAGGGTGCCAATGAGCAGTTCTTC. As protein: CASSQDKGANEQFF.

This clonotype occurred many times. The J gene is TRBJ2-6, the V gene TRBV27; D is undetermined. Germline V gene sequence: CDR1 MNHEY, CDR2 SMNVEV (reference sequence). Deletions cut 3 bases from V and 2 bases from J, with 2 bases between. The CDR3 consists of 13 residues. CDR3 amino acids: CASSFPGANVLTF. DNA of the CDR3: TGTGCCAGCAGTTTCCCTGGGGCCAACGTCCTGACTTTC.

CDR3: CASSELGTSALHF. The CDR3 DNA reads TGTGCCAGCAGTGAACTGGGGACTTCGGCCCTCCACTTT. The chain carries TRBV6-1 and TRBJ1-6, with D maybe TRBD1 (5 bases). Trimming cost V 2 bases and J 14 bases, with 13 bases left between them. The CDR3 has 13 amino acids. CDR1 is MNHNS, CDR2 SASEGT, per germline.

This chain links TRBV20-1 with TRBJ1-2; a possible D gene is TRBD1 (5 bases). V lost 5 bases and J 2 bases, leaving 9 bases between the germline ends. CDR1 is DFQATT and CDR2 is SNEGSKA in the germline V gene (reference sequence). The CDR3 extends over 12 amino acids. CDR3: CSAWGTNYGYTF. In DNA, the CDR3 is TGCAGTGCTTGGGGCACAAACTATGGCTACACCTTC.

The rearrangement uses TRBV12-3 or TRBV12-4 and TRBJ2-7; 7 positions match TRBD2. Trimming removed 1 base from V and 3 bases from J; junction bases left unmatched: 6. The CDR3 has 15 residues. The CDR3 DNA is TGTGCCAGCAGTTTAGGTCTAGCGGCGGGCTACGAGCAGTACTTC. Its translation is CASSLGLAAGYEQYF.